This is a list of T cell receptor beta chains from one sample in a study of immune evolution from preneoplasia to lung adenocarcinoma. The assay was immunoSEQ multiplex PCR, and TCRdb's table has in-frame clones only and misses some. The sample has around 6,200 clones, roughly three quarters seen once. Input material: FFPE invasive lung adenocarcinoma tissue. Source of these receptors: a person between 50 and 60 years old with lung adenocarcinoma. Each CDR3 is given with its conserved first and last residue. Each record gives: CDR3 protein, CDR3 DNA, D gene, V gene, J gene, clone size, CDR3 length. A D gene is named only where the DNA matches it firmly. Part of the rows lack a size; the others show once, few, many or a class for expanded clones.

CDR3: CASSITGRAEKAFF
DNA: TGTGCCAGCAGCATCACAGGGCGGGCCGAAAAAGCTTTCTTT
D: -
V: TRBV9
J: TRBJ1-1
size: -
length: 14

CDR3: CTSSQEGGGFTYEQYF
DNA: TGCACCAGCAGCCAAGAGGGAGGGGGATTTACCTACGAGCAGTACTTC
D: -
V: TRBV1
J: TRBJ2-7
size: -
length: 16

CDR3: CASSHPPGARTEAFF
DNA: TGTGCCAGTAGCCACCCACCTGGAGCTAGGACTGAAGCTTTCTTT
D: -
V: TRBV19
J: TRBJ1-1
size: once
length: 15

CDR3: CASSLRPSMNNEQFF
DNA: TGTGCCAGCAGCTTGCGACCTTCTATGAACAATGAGCAGTTCTTC
D: -
V: TRBV11-2
J: TRBJ2-1
size: few
length: 15

CDR3: CAWSAGGKSEQFF
DNA: TGTGCCTGGTCAGCGGGAGGCAAAAGTGAGCAGTTCTTC
D: TRBD2
V: TRBV30
J: TRBJ2-1
size: -
length: 13

CDR3: CASSRLAGGPYEQYF
DNA: TGTGCCAGCAGCCGACTAGCGGGAGGGCCATACGAGCAGTACTTC
D: TRBD2
V: TRBV11-2
J: TRBJ2-7
size: -
length: 15

CDR3: CASSLRALAGVETQYF
DNA: TGTGCCAGCAGCTTAAGAGCACTAGCGGGAGTGGAGACCCAGTACTTC
D: TRBD2
V: TRBV7-9
J: TRBJ2-5
size: -
length: 16

CDR3: CASSARQGDYGYTF
DNA: TGTGCCAGCAGCGCGCGACAGGGGGACTATGGCTACACCTTC
D: TRBD1
V: TRBV7-2
J: TRBJ1-2
size: -
length: 14

CDR3: CACQNRAGNTIYF
DNA: TGTGCCTGCCAGAACCGGGCTGGAAACACCATATATTTT
D: -
V: TRBV30
J: TRBJ1-3
size: -
length: 13

CDR3: CASSRDFSYEQYF
DNA: TGTGCCAGCAGCAGGGACTTCTCCTACGAGCAGTACTTC
D: -
V: TRBV7-2
J: TRBJ2-7
size: -
length: 13

CDR3: CASSLLGSNQPQHF
DNA: TGTGCCAGCAGCTTACTGGGAAGCAATCAGCCCCAGCATTTT
D: -
V: TRBV7-9
J: TRBJ1-5
size: -
length: 14

CDR3: CASSLEGLAKETQYF
DNA: TGCGCCAGCAGCTTGGAGGGACTAGCAAAAGAGACCCAGTACTTC
D: TRBD2
V: TRBV5-1
J: TRBJ2-5
size: -
length: 15

CDR3: CASRNSGQSSYEQYF
DNA: TGTGCCAGCAGAAATAGCGGGCAGAGCTCCTACGAGCAGTACTTC
D: TRBD2
V: TRBV28
J: TRBJ2-7
size: -
length: 15

CDR3: CAWSGLDYGYTF
DNA: TGTGCCTGGAGTGGACTTGACTATGGCTACACCTTC
D: -
V: TRBV30
J: TRBJ1-2
size: -
length: 12

CDR3: CALDREGNTIYF
DNA: TGTGCCTTAGACAGGGAGGGAAACACCATATATTTT
D: TRBD1
V: TRBV30
J: TRBJ1-3
size: -
length: 12

CDR3: CASSQRGTDPYEQYF
DNA: TGTGCCAGCAGTCAACGGGGGACGGACCCCTACGAGCAGTACTTC
D: -
V: TRBV27
J: TRBJ2-7
size: -
length: 15

CDR3: CASSRGTPTGETQYF
DNA: TGTGCCAGCAGCAGAGGGACTCCAACCGGAGAGACCCAGTACTTC
D: -
V: TRBV7-2
J: TRBJ2-5
size: -
length: 15

CDR3: CASGLVQGQGAGSYTF
DNA: TGTGCTAGTGGTTTGGTCCAGGGACAGGGGGCTGGGAGCTACACCTTC
D: TRBD1
V: TRBV12-5
J: TRBJ1-2
size: once
length: 16

CDR3: CASSDSGQGADTQYF
DNA: TGTGCCAGCAGTGACTCGGGACAGGGGGCAGATACGCAGTATTTT
D: TRBD1
V: TRBV6-4
J: TRBJ2-3
size: once
length: 15

CDR3: CASSHQTGTGMNTEAFF
DNA: TGTGCCAGCAGCCATCAAACAGGGACAGGGATGAACACTGAAGCTTTCTTT
D: TRBD1
V: TRBV7-9
J: TRBJ1-1
size: -
length: 17

CDR3: CASSISAVPYNEQFF
DNA: TGTGCCAGTAGTATATCGGCAGTACCTTACAATGAGCAGTTCTTC
D: -
V: TRBV19
J: TRBJ2-1
size: -
length: 15

CDR3: CASSSGTGGGETQYF
DNA: TGTGCCAGCAGCTCAGGGACAGGGGGCGGAGAGACCCAGTACTTC
D: TRBD1
V: TRBV7-3
J: TRBJ2-5
size: -
length: 15

CDR3: CASSPRTGKNTEAFF
DNA: TGTGCCAGCTCACCTCGGACAGGGAAGAACACTGAAGCTTTCTTT
D: TRBD1
V: TRBV18
J: TRBJ1-1
size: -
length: 15

CDR3: CSVSGAKNIQYF
DNA: TGCAGCGTGTCAGGGGCCAAAAACATTCAGTACTTC
D: -
V: TRBV29-1
J: TRBJ2-4
size: -
length: 12